The present TCR beta chain was sequenced within a study of T cell changes during pregnancy in multiple sclerosis. Deletions cut 1 base from V and 5 bases from J, with 20 bases between. Germline V gene sequence: CDR1 LGHNA, CDR2 YSLEER. The CDR3 sequence is 17 residues long. Repertoires were generated with immunoSEQ multiplex PCR, while TCRdb's copy carries only in-frame clones and drops some. The sample lists about 25,000 clones; around nine tenths were seen once. The material sequenced was CD8+ T cells from peripheral blood mononuclear cells, taken in the first trimester of pregnancy. The chain combines TRBV4-3 with TRBJ1-1, with D perhaps TRBD1 (6 bases). The receptor was derived from a female donor in good health, enrolled as a control in a pregnancy study. CDR3 region: CASSQVGTPPLGTEAFF. CDR3 in DNA: TGCGCCAGCAGCCAAGTCGGGACACCGCCTTTGGGGACTGAAGCTTTCTTT.